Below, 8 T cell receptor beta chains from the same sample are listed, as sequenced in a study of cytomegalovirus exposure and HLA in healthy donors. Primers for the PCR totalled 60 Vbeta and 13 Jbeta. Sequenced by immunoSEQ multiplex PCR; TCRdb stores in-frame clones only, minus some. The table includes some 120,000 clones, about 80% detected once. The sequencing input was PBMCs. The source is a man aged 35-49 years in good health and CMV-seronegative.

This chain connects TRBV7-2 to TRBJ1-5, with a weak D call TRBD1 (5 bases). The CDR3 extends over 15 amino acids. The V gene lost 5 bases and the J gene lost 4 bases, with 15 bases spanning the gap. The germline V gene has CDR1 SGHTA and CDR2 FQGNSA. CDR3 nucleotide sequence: TGTGCCAGCAGCGGATGGGGGGGGGAGAATCAGCCCCAGCATTTT. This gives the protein CASSGWGGENQPQHF.

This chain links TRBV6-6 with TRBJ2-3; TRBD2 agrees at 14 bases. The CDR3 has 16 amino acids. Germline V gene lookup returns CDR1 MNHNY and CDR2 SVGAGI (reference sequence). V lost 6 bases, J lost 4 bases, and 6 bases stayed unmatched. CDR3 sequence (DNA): TGTGCCAGCAGCCTCGGACTAGCGGGAGGCGCAGATACGCAGTATTTT. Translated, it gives CASSLGLAGGADTQYF.

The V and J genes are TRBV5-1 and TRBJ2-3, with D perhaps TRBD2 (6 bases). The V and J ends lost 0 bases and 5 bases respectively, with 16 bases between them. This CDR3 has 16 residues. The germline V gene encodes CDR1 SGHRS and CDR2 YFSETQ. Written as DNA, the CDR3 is TGCGCCAGCAGCTTGGCTACCGGGACTTATGGAGATACGCAGTATTTT. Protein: CASSLATGTYGDTQYF. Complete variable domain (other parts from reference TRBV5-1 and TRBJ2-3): KAGVTQTPRYLIKTRGQQVTLSCSPISGHRSVSWYQQTPGQGLQFLFEYFSETQRNKGNFPGRFSGRQFSNSRSEMNVSTLELGDSALYLCASSLATGTYGDTQYFGPGTRLTVL.

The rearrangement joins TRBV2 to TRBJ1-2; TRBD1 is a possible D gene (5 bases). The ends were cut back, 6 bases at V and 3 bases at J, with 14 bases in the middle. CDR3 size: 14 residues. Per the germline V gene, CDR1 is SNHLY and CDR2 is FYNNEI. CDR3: CASRAGIIDYGYTF. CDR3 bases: TGTGCCAGCAGGGCAGGGATCATTGACTATGGCTACACCTTC.

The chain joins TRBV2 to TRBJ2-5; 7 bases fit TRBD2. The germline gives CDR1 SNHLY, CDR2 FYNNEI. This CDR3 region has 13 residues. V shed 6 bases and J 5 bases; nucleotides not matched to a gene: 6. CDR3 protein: CASSGGWGETQYF. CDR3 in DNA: TGTGCCAGCAGCGGGGGGTGGGGCGAGACCCAGTACTTC.

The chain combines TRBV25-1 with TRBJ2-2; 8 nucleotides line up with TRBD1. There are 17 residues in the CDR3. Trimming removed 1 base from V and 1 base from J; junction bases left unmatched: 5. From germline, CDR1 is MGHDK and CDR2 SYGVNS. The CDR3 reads CASSEWGTGQNTGELFF. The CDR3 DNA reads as TGTGCCAGCAGTGAATGGGGGACAGGACAGAACACCGGGGAGCTGTTTTTT.

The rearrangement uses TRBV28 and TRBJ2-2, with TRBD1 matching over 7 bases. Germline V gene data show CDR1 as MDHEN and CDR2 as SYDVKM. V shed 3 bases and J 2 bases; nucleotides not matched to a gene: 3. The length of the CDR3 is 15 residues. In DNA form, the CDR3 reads TGTGCCAGCAGTTTGGGACAGATTAACACCGGGGAGCTGTTTTTT. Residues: CASSLGQINTGELFF.

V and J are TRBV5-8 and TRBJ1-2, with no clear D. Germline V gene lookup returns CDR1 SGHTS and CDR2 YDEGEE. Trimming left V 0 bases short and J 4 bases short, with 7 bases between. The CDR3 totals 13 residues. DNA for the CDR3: TGTGCCAGCAGCTTGGGGAGGCCCTATGGCTACACCTTC. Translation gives CASSLGRPYGYTF.